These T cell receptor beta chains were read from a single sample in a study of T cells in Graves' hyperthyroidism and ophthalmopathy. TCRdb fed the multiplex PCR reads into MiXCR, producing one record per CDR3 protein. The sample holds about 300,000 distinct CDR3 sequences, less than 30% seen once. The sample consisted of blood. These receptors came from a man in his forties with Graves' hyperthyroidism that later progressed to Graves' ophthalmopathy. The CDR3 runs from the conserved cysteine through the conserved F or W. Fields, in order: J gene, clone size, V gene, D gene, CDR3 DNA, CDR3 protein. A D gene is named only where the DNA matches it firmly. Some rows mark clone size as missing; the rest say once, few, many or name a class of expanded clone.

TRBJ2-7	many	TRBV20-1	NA	TGCAGTGCTAGGACTCATTCCTACGAGCAGTACTTC	CSARTHSYEQYF
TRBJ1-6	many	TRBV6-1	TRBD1	TGTGCCAGCAACCCCGGGACAGCAAATTCACCCCTCCACTTT	CASNPGTANSPLHF
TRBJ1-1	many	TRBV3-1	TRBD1	TGTGCCAGCAGCCCAAGGACAGGTGGGAACACTGAAGCTTTCTTT	CASSPRTGGNTEAFF
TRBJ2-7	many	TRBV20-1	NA	TGCAGTGCTAAGACGGAGTGGTCGGGGGAGCAGTACTTC	CSAKTEWSGEQYF
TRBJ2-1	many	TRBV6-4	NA	TGTGCCAGCAGTGACGGGGTCGGGGTCAATGAGCAGTTCTTC	CASSDGVGVNEQFF
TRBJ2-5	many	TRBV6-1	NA	TGTGCCAGCAGCACCGGACTTCAAGAGACCCAGTACTTC	CASSTGLQETQYF
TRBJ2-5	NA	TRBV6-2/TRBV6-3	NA	TGTGCCAGCAGTTACCGACGCCCGGGGGAGACCCAGTACTTC	CASSYRRPGETQYF
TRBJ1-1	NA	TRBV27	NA	TGTGCCAGCCGTGAGGGCCGGCGGGCTTTCTTT	CASREGRRAFF
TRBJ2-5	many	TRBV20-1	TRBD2	TGCAGTGCCGAAGATAGGACTAGCGGGAATCAAGAGACCCAGTACTTC	CSAEDRTSGNQETQYF
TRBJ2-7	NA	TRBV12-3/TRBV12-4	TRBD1	TGTGCCAGCAGTTTTTATCGAGTGGGGACAGGGACCTACGAGCAGTACTTC	CASSFYRVGTGTYEQYF
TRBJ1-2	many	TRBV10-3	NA	TGTGCCAGCATGGGGATTCCTATTGGCTACACCTTC	CASMGIPIGYTF
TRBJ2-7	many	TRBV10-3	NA	TGTGCCATCAGTGAGTCCGGCAGATACTACGAGCAGTACTTC	CAISESGRYYEQYF
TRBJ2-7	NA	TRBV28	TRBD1	TGTGCCAGCAGCGAGGGGGCTGGGGAGCAGTACTTC	CASSEGAGEQYF
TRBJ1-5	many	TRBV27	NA	TGTGCCAGCAGTATAGACAGGAGCAATCAGCCCCAGCATTTT	CASSIDRSNQPQHF
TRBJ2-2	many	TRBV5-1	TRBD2	TGCGCCAGCAGCTCAGGGACTAGCGACGACGGGGAGCTGTTTTTT	CASSSGTSDDGELFF
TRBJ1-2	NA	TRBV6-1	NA	TGTGCCAGCGACAGACAGTTAGCTAACTATGGCTACACCTTC	CASDRQLANYGYTF
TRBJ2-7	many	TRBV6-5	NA	TGTGCCAGCAGTTACTCTGAGGGCTATCACTACGAGCAGTACTTC	CASSYSEGYHYEQYF
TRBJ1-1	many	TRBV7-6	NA	TGTGCCAGCAGCTTAGTTTTAACGGGACCGTTGAACACTGAAGCTTTCTTT	CASSLVLTGPLNTEAFF
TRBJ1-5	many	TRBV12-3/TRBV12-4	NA	TGTGCCAGCAGCCCCCAACTCCTATCTACGGTTGGTCAGCCCCAGCATTTT	CASSPQLLSTVGQPQHF
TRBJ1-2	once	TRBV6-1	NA	TGTGCCAGCAGTGATCCGGGATTCTATGGCTACACCTTC	CASSDPGFYGYTF
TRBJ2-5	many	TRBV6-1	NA	TGTGCCAGCAGTGAAATGGAGACCCAGTACTTC	CASSEMETQYF
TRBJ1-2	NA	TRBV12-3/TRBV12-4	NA	TGTGCCAGCAGTTTGCCCATGGGATATGGCTACACCTTC	CASSLPMGYGYTF
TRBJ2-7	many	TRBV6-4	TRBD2	TGTGCCAGCAGTAGTAAAACCGGGACTAGCGGGAGTTACGAGCAGTACTTC	CASSSKTGTSGSYEQYF
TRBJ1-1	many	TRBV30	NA	TGTGCCTGGAACAGGGAAAATATGGTGGAAGCTTTCTTT	CAWNRENMVEAFF
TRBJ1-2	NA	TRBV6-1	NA	TGTGCCAGCAGACCCGGAGCTAACTATGGCTACACCTTC	CASRPGANYGYTF
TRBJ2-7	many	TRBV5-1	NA	TGCGCCAGCAGCACAGCATACGAGCAGTACTTC	CASSTAYEQYF
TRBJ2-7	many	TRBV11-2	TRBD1	TGTGCCAGCAGCTTGGATGTAGACAGGGCCACCTACGAGCAGTACTTC	CASSLDVDRATYEQYF
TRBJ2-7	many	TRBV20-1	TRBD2	TGCAAAGCGGGGATGAACTACGAGCAGTACTTC	CKAGMNYEQYF
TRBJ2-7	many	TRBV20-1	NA	TGCAGTGCCACGCAGAACTCCTACGAGCAGTACTTC	CSATQNSYEQYF
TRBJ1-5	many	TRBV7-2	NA	TGTGCCAGCAGCTTCGGACCTAGCAATCAGCCCCAGCATTTT	CASSFGPSNQPQHF
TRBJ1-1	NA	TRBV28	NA	TGTGCCAGCAGTTTAGGTGGCAGGGACGCTTTCTTT	CASSLGGRDAFF
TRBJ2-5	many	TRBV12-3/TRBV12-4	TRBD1	TGTGCCAGCAGCGACAGGGGCGAGACCCAGTACTTC	CASSDRGETQYF
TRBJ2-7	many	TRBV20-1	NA	TGCAGTGCTAGGCGGGCGCTGGAGCAGTACTTC	CSARRALEQYF
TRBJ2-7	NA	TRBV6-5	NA	TGTGCCAGCAGTGACTCTAACAGCCCCTACGAGCAGTACTTC	CASSDSNSPYEQYF
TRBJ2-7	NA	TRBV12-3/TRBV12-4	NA	TGTGCCAGCAGTTTAGCCCCATCCTACGAGCAGTACTTC	CASSLAPSYEQYF
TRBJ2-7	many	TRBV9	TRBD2	TGTGCCAGCAGTGCAAGACTAGCGGAACCCTACGAGCAGTACTTC	CASSARLAEPYEQYF
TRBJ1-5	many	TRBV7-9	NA	TGTGCCAGCAGCTTGACAGTCAGCAATCAGCCCCAGCATTTT	CASSLTVSNQPQHF
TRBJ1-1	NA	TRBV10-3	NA	TGTGCCATCAGTGCGAGGGGGACTGAAGCTTTCTTT	CAISARGTEAFF
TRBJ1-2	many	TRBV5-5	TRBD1	TGTGCCAGCAGCGGAGGTGGGACAGTAAACGATGGCTACACCTTC	CASSGGGTVNDGYTF
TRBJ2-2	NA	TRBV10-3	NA	TGTGCCATCAGCGCCGACAGGAGGGTCACCGGGGAGCTGTTTTTT	CAISADRRVTGELFF
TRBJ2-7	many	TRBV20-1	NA	TGCAGTGCTAGAGATCCGCGTCTCCCATACTACGAGCAGTACTTC	CSARDPRLPYYEQYF
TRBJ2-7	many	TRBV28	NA	TGTGCCAGCAGCTCTAGCGACTACGAGCAGTACTTC	CASSSSDYEQYF
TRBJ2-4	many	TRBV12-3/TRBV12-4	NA	TGTGCCAGCAGTCCATCCCGGGGGAGAGCCAAAAACATTCAGTACTTC	CASSPSRGRAKNIQYF
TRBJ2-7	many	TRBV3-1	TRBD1	TGTGCCAGCAGCCAAGGCCCACAGGGACAGGGGGCGAACGAGCAGTACTTC	CASSQGPQGQGANEQYF
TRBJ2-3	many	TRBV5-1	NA	TGCGCCAGCAGCTTGGGTCCCTTAAGGCCAGATACGCAGTATTTT	CASSLGPLRPDTQYF
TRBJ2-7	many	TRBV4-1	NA	TGCGCCAGCAGCCAAGTTTGGAGGCAGCCCAACTCCTACGAGCAGTACTTC	CASSQVWRQPNSYEQYF
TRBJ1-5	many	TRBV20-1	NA	TGCAGTGCTACAGACCCCGGGAGCAATCAGCCCCAGCATTTT	CSATDPGSNQPQHF
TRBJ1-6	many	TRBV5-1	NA	TGCGCCAGCAGCTTGGACACGCGGACGGATTCACCCCTCCACTTT	CASSLDTRTDSPLHF
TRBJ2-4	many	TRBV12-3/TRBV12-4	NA	TGTGCCAGCAGTTTAGCTCGGGGCGTTAACATTCAGTACTTC	CASSLARGVNIQYF
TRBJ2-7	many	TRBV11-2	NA	TGTGCCAGCAGCCATGGGACGGTGACCTACGAGCAGTACTTC	CASSHGTVTYEQYF
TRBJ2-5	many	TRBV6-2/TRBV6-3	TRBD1	TGTGCCAGCAGTGGACAGGGGGCTCAGTACCAAGAGACCCAGTACTTC	CASSGQGAQYQETQYF
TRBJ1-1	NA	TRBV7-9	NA	TGTGCCAGCAGCTTAGTTGAAACTGAAGCTTTCTTT	CASSLVETEAFF
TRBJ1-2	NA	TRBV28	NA	TGTGCCAGCAGAAAGACGGGGATATATGGCTACACCTTC	CASRKTGIYGYTF
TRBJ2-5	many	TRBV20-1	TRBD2	TGCAGTGCTAGGATGCCTAGCGGGAGAGAGACCCAGTACTTC	CSARMPSGRETQYF